This is a list of T cell receptor beta chains from one sample in a study of shared clonotypes between healthy human individuals. Libraries were prepared by immunoSEQ multiplex PCR; TCRdb keeps only in-frame clonotypes and omits some of them. The table records some 2 million clones, approximately 94% of them present only once. The sample comprised naive CD8+ T cells sorted from blood. The receptors stem from a young man in good health. CDR3s include the opening cysteine and the closing phenylalanine or tryptophan. Each record gives: CDR3 protein, CDR3 DNA, V gene, J gene, clone size, D gene. The D gene is left open where the match is weak. A row's size may be missing; if present it is once, few, many or a size class.

CDR3: CASRLSQGTYEQYF; DNA: TGTGCCAGCAGACTCTCACAGGGGACCTACGAGCAGTACTTC; V: TRBV28; J: TRBJ2-7; size: -; D: TRBD1
CDR3: CASSSFRDYNSPLHF; DNA: TGTGCCAGCAGCTCTTTCCGGGATTATAATTCACCGCTCCACTTT; V: TRBV7-2; J: TRBJ1-6; size: once; D: -
CDR3: CASSEEFYLERANSPLHF; DNA: TGTGCCAGCAGTGAAGAATTTTATTTGGAACGGGCAAATTCACCCCTCCACTTT; V: TRBV6-1; J: TRBJ1-6; size: -; D: -
CDR3: CASSLRGDTAYEQYF; DNA: TGTGCCAGCAGCTTACGCGGGGACACTGCCTACGAGCAGTACTTC; V: TRBV7-6; J: TRBJ2-7; size: -; D: -
CDR3: CASSLTPESSYEQYF; DNA: TGTGCCAGCAGTCTGACACCGGAGAGCTCCTACGAGCAGTACTTC; V: TRBV28; J: TRBJ2-7; size: -; D: -
CDR3: CASSLGTGYEQYF; DNA: TGCGCCAGCAGCTTAGGGACAGGGTACGAGCAGTACTTC; V: TRBV5-1; J: TRBJ2-7; size: -; D: TRBD1
CDR3: CASRSGTGEEKLFF; DNA: TGTGCCAGCAGGTCCGGGACAGGGGAAGAAAAACTGTTTTTT; V: TRBV5-6; J: TRBJ1-4; size: -; D: TRBD1
CDR3: CAWSGTSGTVGEQFF; DNA: TGTGCCTGGAGTGGGACTAGCGGGACCGTTGGTGAGCAGTTCTTC; V: TRBV30; J: TRBJ2-1; size: -; D: TRBD2
CDR3: CASSPSHRGQETQYF; DNA: TGTGCCAGCAGCCCGAGCCACAGGGGCCAAGAGACCCAGTACTTC; V: TRBV21-1; J: TRBJ2-5; size: -; D: -
CDR3: CASSLASDFEQFF; DNA: TGTGCCAGCAGCTTAGCGTCGGATTTTGAGCAGTTCTTC; V: TRBV7-8; J: TRBJ2-1; size: -; D: -
CDR3: CASSPAGFRELFF; DNA: TGTGCCAGCAGCCCCGCAGGTTTCAGGGAGCTGTTTTTT; V: TRBV5-6; J: TRBJ2-2; size: once; D: -